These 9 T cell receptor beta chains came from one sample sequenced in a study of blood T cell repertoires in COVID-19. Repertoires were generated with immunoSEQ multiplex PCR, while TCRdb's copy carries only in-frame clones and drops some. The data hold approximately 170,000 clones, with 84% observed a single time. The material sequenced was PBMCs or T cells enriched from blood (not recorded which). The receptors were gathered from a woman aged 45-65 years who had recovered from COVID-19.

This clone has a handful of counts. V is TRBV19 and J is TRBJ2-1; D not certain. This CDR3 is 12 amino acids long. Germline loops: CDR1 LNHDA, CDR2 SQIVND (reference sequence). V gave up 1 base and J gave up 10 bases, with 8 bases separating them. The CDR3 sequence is CASSIVRGEQFF. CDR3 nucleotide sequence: TGTGCCAGTAGTATAGTTCGAGGCGAGCAGTTCTTC. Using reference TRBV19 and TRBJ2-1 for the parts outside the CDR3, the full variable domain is DGGITQSPKYLFRKEGQNVTLSCEQNLNHDAMYWYRQDPGQGLRLIYYSQIVNDFQKGDIAEGYSVSREKKESFPLTVTSAQKNPTAFYLCASSIVRGEQFFGPGTRLTVL.

The CDR3 nucleotides are TGTGCCAGCAGCCCCCCGACAGATACGCAGTATTTT. Translated, it gives CASSPPTDTQYF. The J gene is TRBJ2-3, the V gene TRBV6-5; D remains ambiguous. CDR3 size: 12 residues. V lost 6 bases and J 3 bases, leaving 7 bases between the germline ends. Per germline, CDR1 MNHEY and CDR2 SVGAGI.

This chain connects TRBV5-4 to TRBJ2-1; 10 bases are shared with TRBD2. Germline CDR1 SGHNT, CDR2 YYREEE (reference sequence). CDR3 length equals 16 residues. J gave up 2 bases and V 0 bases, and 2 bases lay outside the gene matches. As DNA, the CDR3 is TGTGCCAGCAGCTTGGGGGGGACTAGCGCCTACAATGAGCAGTTCTTC. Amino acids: CASSLGGTSAYNEQFF. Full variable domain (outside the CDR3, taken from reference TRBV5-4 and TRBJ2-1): ETGVTQSPTHLIKTRGQQVTLRCSSQSGHNTVSWYQQALGQGPQFIFQYYREEENGRGNFPPRFSGLQFPNYSSELNVNALELDDSALYLCASSLGGTSAYNEQFFGPGTRLTVL.

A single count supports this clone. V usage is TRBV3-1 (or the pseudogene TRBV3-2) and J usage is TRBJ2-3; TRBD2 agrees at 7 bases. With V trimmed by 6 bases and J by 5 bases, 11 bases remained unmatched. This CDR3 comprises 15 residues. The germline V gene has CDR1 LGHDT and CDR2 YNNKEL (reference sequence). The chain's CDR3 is CASSQRGPRVDTQYF. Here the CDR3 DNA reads TGTGCCAGCAGTCAGCGGGGCCCCAGGGTAGATACGCAGTATTTT.

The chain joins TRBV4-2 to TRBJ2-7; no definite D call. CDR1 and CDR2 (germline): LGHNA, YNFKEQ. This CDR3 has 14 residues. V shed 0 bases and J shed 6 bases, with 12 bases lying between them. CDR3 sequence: CASSQEVGSGEQYF. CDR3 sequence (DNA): TGTGCCAGCAGCCAAGAAGTGGGCTCCGGCGAGCAGTACTTC.

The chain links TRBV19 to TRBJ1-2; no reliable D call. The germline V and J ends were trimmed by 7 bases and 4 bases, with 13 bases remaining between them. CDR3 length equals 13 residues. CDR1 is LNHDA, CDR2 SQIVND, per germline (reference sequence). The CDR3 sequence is CASTGTTVYGYTF. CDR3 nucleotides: TGTGCCAGTACTGGCACCACCGTCTATGGCTACACCTTC.

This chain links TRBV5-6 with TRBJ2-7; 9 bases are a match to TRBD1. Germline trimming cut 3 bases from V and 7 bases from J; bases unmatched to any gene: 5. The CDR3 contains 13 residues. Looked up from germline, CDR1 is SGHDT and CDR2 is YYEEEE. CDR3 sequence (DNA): TGTGCCAGCAGCTGGACAGGGGCGCAAGAGCAGTACTTC. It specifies CASSWTGAQEQYF.

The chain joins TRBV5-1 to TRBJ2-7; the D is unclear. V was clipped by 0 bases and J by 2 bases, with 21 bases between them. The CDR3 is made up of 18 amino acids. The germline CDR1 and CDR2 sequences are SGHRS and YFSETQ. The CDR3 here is CASSLAITPTEITYEQYF. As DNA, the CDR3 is TGCGCCAGCAGCTTGGCCATTACTCCGACTGAGATAACCTACGAGCAGTACTTC.

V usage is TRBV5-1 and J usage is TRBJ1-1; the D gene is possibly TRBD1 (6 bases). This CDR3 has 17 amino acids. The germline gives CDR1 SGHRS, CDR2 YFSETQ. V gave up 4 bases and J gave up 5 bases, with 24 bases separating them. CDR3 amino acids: CASSLLGGTLAGTEAFF. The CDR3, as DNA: TGCGCCAGCAGCCTCCTAGGGGGTACGCTTGCTGGGACTGAAGCTTTCTTT.